Presented here are 3 T cell receptor beta chains from one specimen sequenced in a study of regulatory T cells in long-lasting Graves disease. This sample's time point: newly diagnosed GD, antithyroid drugs for less than 3 months. Extracted RNA from PBMCs served as the source of the TCR library. Both iRepertoire HTBI primers and Arm-PCR of CDR3 regions were used to build the TCR beta libraries. TCRdb ran MiXCR on the multiplex PCR reads and lists one entry per CDR3 protein. The repertoire holds around 450,000 distinct CDR3 sequences, with roughly 16% as singletons. The same data also contributed to another study, on T cells in Graves' hyperthyroidism and ophthalmopathy.

Source: peripheral blood mononuclear cells (PBMCs), taken at new diagnosis, from a patient treated with antithyroid drugs. The receptor set was obtained from a man between 40 and 49 years old with Graves disease.

The CDR3 region is CASSIGGIAGVWFF. The CDR3 bases are TGTGCCAGTAGTATAGGGGGCATAGCGGGAGTTTGGTTCTTC. The chain carries TRBV19 and TRBJ2-1; 9 bases are shared with TRBD2. The CDR3 sequence is 14 residues long. The germline V gene encodes CDR1 LNHDA and CDR2 SQIVND (reference sequence). V gave up 1 base and J gave up 15 bases; unmatched junction bases: 10.

This clonotype was seen many times. J is TRBJ2-7 and V is TRBV11-2; 7 nucleotides match TRBD2. The CDR3 extends over 15 amino acids. Germline V gives CDR1 SGHAT, CDR2 FQNNGV. The V segment lost 0 bases and the J segment 2 bases; nucleotides outside the gene matches: 4. The CDR3 coding sequence is TGTGCCAGCAGCTTAGACCCGGGAGGAGCCTACGAGCAGTACTTC. It is translated as CASSLDPGGAYEQYF.

This clonotype was counted many times. This chain joins TRBV28 and TRBJ2-7; D perhaps matches TRBD1 (6 bases). The CDR3 loop spans 15 amino acids. Germline V gene lookup returns CDR1 MDHEN and CDR2 SYDVKM. V was cut by 8 bases and J by 0 bases, with 17 bases left in between. The CDR3 DNA follows: TGTGCCAGCGGGCCCGACAGGCAGAGCTCCTACGAGCAGTACTTC. It yields the protein CASGPDRQSSYEQYF.